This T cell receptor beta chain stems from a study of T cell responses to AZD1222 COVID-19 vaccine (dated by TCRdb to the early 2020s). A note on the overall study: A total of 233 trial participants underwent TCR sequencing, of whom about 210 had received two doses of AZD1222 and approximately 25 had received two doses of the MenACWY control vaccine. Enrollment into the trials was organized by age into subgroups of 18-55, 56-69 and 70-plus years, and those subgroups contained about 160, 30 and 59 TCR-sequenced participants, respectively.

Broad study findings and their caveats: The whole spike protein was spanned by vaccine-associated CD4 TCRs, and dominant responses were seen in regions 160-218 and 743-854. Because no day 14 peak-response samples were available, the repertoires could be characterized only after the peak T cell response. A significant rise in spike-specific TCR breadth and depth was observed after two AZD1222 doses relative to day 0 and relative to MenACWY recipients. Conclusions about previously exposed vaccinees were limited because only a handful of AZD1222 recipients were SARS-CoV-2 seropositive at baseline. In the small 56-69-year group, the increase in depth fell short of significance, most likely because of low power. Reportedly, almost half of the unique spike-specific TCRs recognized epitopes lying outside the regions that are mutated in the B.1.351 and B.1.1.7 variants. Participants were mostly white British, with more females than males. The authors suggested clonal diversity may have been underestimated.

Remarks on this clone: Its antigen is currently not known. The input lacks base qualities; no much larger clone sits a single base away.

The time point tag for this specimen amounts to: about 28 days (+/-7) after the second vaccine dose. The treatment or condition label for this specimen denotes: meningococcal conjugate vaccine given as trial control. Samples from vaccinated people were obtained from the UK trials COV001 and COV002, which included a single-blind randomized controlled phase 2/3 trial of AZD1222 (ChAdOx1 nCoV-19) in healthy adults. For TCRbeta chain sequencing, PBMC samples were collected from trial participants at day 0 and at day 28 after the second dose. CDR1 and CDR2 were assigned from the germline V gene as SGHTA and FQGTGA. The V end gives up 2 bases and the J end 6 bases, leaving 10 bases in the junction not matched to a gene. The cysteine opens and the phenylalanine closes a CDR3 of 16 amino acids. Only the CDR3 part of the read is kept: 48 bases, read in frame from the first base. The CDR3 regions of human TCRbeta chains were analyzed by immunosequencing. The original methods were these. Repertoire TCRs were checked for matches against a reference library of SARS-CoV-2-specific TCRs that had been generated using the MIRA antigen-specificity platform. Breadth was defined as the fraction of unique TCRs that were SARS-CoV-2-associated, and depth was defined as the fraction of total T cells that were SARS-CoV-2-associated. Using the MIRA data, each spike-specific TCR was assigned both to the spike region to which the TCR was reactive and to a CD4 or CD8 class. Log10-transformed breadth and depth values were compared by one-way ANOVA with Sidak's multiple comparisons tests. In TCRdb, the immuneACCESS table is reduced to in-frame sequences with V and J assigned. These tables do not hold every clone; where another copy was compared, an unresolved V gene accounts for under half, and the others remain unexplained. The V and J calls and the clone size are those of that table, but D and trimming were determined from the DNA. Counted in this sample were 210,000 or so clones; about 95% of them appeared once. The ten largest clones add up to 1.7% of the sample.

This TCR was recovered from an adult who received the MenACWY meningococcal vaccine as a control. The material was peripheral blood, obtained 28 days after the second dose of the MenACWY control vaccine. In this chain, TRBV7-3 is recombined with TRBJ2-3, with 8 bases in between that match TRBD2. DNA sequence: TGTGCCAGCAGCTTAGGAATAGCGGGGACGGGGGATACGCAGTATTTT. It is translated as CASSLGIAGTGDTQYF. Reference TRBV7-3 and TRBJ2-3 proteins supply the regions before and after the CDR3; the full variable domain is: GAGVSQTPSNKVTEKGKYVELRCDPISGHTALYWYRQSLGQGPEFLIYFQGTGAADDSGLPNDRFFAVRPEGSVSTLKIQRTERGDSAVYLCASSLGIAGTGDTQYFGPGTRLTVL.